The following is a T cell receptor beta chain sequence with its context. Its antigen is still unknown. The data were taken from a study of T-cell memory formation after mild COVID-19. Study conclusions and caveats: Clones from the second wave (peaking day 37) had unconfirmed SARS-CoV-2 specificity.

TCRdb called the 5' RACE reads again in MiXCR, with one record for every CDR3 protein. The sample has approximately 65,000 distinct CDR3 sequences; approximately 15% are singletons. The CDR3 extends over 15 amino acids. V trimming: 2 bases; J trimming: 8 bases; junction bases outside the gene matches: 9. The sequencing sample was made of PBMCs or a T cell subset sorted from them (not recorded which). This TCR derives from an adult woman who had mild COVID-19 (a few samples of this study predate the infection). Cell type and time point are not known. The chain links TRBV12-3 or TRBV12-4 to TRBJ1-2; 9 bases map to TRBD1. CDR3 DNA sequence: TGTGCCAGCAGTTTATCTCGGGACAGGGAGCGCGGCTACACCTTC. Its protein product is CASSLSRDRERGYTF.